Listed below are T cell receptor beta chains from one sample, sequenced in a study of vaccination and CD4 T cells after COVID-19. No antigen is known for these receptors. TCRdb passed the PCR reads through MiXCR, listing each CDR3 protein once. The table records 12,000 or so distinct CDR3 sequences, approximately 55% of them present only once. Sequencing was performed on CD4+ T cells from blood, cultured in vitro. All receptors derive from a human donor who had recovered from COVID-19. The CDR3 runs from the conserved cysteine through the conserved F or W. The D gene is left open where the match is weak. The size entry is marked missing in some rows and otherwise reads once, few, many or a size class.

CDR3aa: CATSDWLAEKGSYEQYF
CDR3nt: TGTGCCACCAGTGATTGGCTAGCGGAAAAGGGCTCCTACGAGCAGTACTTC
d_gene: TRBD2
v_gene: TRBV24-1
abundance: NA
j_gene: TRBJ2-7

CDR3aa: CASINPGGGEGFF
CDR3nt: TGTGCCAGCATTAACCCAGGAGGGGGCGAGGGGTTCTTC
d_gene: NA
v_gene: TRBV7-2
abundance: NA
j_gene: TRBJ2-1

CDR3aa: CASRAGVWQGTQYF
CDR3nt: TGTGCCAGCAGAGCGGGAGTTTGGCAGGGGACCCAGTACTTC
d_gene: TRBD2
v_gene: TRBV7-2
abundance: NA
j_gene: TRBJ2-5

CDR3aa: CASRWGVSGSGDTQYF
CDR3nt: TGTGCCAGCAGGTGGGGTGTTTCAGGGTCGGGAGATACGCAGTATTTT
d_gene: NA
v_gene: TRBV25-1
abundance: NA
j_gene: TRBJ2-3

CDR3aa: CASSPDRDVGGYTF
CDR3nt: TGTGCCAGCAGTCCCGACAGGGATGTGGGTGGCTACACCTTC
d_gene: TRBD1
v_gene: TRBV6-1
abundance: NA
j_gene: TRBJ1-2

CDR3aa: CASRAPNTGELFF
CDR3nt: TGTGCCAGCAGGGCCCCGAACACCGGGGAGCTGTTTTTT
d_gene: NA
v_gene: TRBV7-3
abundance: few
j_gene: TRBJ2-2

CDR3aa: CASSLAERETQYF
CDR3nt: TGTGCCAGCAGCTTAGCGGAGCGAGAGACCCAGTACTTC
d_gene: NA
v_gene: TRBV7-6
abundance: NA
j_gene: TRBJ2-5

CDR3aa: CASSLREPNIQYF
CDR3nt: TGTGCCAGCAGTTTGAGGGAGCCAAACATTCAGTACTTC
d_gene: NA
v_gene: TRBV12-3/TRBV12-4
abundance: NA
j_gene: TRBJ2-4

CDR3aa: CASSLNGRYDTQYF
CDR3nt: TGTGCCAGCAGCTTAAACGGGAGGTATGATACGCAGTATTTT
d_gene: TRBD2
v_gene: TRBV5-4
abundance: NA
j_gene: TRBJ2-3

CDR3aa: CASSNPSTDTQYF
CDR3nt: TGTGCCAGCAGCAACCCTAGCACAGATACGCAGTATTTT
d_gene: NA
v_gene: TRBV5-8
abundance: few
j_gene: TRBJ2-3

CDR3aa: CASSPWTSGRQETQYF
CDR3nt: TGTGCCAGCAGCCCCTGGACTAGCGGGAGACAAGAGACCCAGTACTTC
d_gene: TRBD2
v_gene: TRBV7-9
abundance: NA
j_gene: TRBJ2-5